What follows are 14 T cell receptor beta chains derived from one specimen sequenced in a study of T cell responses to AZD1222 COVID-19 vaccine. Using immunoSEQ multiplex PCR, the repertoire was profiled, and TCRdb retains in-frame clones only, with some absent. The sample includes approximately 150,000 clones, around 90% of them seen just once. The specimen comprised peripheral blood, sampled on day 0 of AZD1222 vaccination. The receptors shown here come from an adult in good health.

This chain links TRBV19 with TRBJ2-2; D not certain. V lost 6 bases to trimming and J lost 4 bases, with 6 bases between them. Germline V gene data show CDR1 as LNHDA and CDR2 as SQIVND (reference sequence). The CDR3 length is 12 residues. CDR3: CASRTVTGELFF. CDR3 DNA: TGTGCCAGTAGGACGGTCACCGGGGAGCTGTTTTTT.

V is TRBV5-1 and J is TRBJ1-1, with unresolved D. Germline loops: CDR1 SGHRS, CDR2 YFSETQ. The CDR3 has 15 residues. The V end lost 1 base, the J end lost 2 bases, and 12 bases lay between the germline ends. The CDR3 nucleotides read TGCGCCAGCAGCTTGAGTCCGGGAGCAAACACTGAAGCTTTCTTT. Translation gives CASSLSPGANTEAFF.

The rearrangement links TRBV13 to TRBJ2-7; the match to TRBD2 covers 13 bases. Per germline, CDR1 PRHDT and CDR2 FYEKMQ (reference sequence). This CDR3 is built from 18 residues. The ends lost 3 bases at V and 3 bases at J; junction bases unmatched: 11. The CDR3 DNA reads as TGTGCCAGCAGCTTCCGGACTAGCGGGAGCGTATATAGCTACGAGCAGTACTTC. Protein sequence: CASSFRTSGSVYSYEQYF.

This clone was recorded a few times. The rearrangement uses TRBV4-3 and TRBJ2-2; TRBD2 is a possible D gene (7 bases). The CDR3 extends over 17 amino acids. Germline V lookup: CDR1 LGHNA, CDR2 YSLEER. The germline V and J ends were trimmed by 0 bases and 6 bases, with 17 bases remaining between them. CDR3 region: CASSQDFGGGVPGELFF. The CDR3, as DNA: TGCGCCAGCAGCCAAGATTTCGGAGGGGGGGTGCCCGGGGAGCTGTTTTTT.

Concerning this clone: Mismatch with germline at one junction end may stem from a read error. The chain joins TRBV29-1 to TRBJ1-1, with D possibly being TRBD1 (6 bases). The germline V gene encodes CDR1 SQVTM and CDR2 ANQGSEA. The CDR3 spans 16 residues. DNA of the CDR3: TGCAGCGTCGAAGGGTCTAAGGGGGGGCGGAACACTGAAGCTTTCTTT. It specifies CSVEGSKGGRNTEAFF.

In this sample, this clone turned up a few times. The chain has TRBV11-3 and TRBJ1-1, with unresolved D. V was clipped by 0 bases and J by 3 bases, with 5 bases between them. The CDR3 is 13 amino acids. The germline V gene has CDR1 SGHNT and CDR2 YENEEA. CDR3 nucleotides: TGTGCCAGCAGCTTAGACAGTTACACTGAAGCTTTCTTT. Protein: CASSLDSYTEAFF.

This clone came up a few times. The chain links TRBV5-1 to TRBJ2-1; 11 bases fit TRBD2. The CDR3 runs to 18 residues. Germline CDR1 reads SGHRS; CDR2 reads YFSETQ. With 3 bases clipped from V and 0 bases from J, the junction kept 8 bases outside the gene matches. The CDR3 here is CASSSWTSGYSSYNEQFF. The CDR3 nucleotides read TGCGCCAGCAGCTCATGGACTAGCGGGTACAGCTCCTACAATGAGCAGTTCTTC.

The rearrangement links TRBV9 to TRBJ1-1; D gene unclear. V was clipped by 3 bases and J by 7 bases, with 16 bases between them. Germline lookup yields CDR1 SGDLS and CDR2 YYNGEE. The CDR3 contains 14 residues. CDR3 in DNA: TGTGCCAGCAGCGAGCGGATGGGCATCGGTGAAGCTTTCTTT. Its protein is CASSERMGIGEAFF.

The genes are TRBV9 and TRBJ1-6; D ambiguous. CDR3 length: 14 amino acids. Germline V gene data show CDR1 as SGDLS and CDR2 as YYNGEE. Deletions cut 2 bases from V and 5 bases from J, with 8 bases between. The CDR3 DNA follows: TGTGCCAGCAGCGTGGAGGGAGATAATTCACCCCTCCACTTT. Its protein product is CASSVEGDNSPLHF.

The chain carries TRBV5-4 and TRBJ2-1; either TRBD1 or TRBD2 may fit D (6 bases each). CDR1 and CDR2 (germline): SGHNT, YYREEE (reference sequence). CDR3 size: 13 residues. Trimming removed 4 bases at V and 6 bases at J, with 11 bases between. As DNA, the CDR3 is TGTGCCAGCAGCCCGGGGGCTCTCAATGAGCAGTTCTTC. Amino acid sequence: CASSPGALNEQFF.

The gene calls are TRBV3-1 (or the pseudogene TRBV3-2) and TRBJ2-2; D is perhaps TRBD1 (5 bases). This CDR3 has 16 residues. V was cut by 7 bases and J by 4 bases, with 19 bases left in between. CDR1 is LGHDT, CDR2 YNNKEL, per germline (reference sequence). The CDR3 coding sequence is TGTGCCAGCACCCAGGGCCCCACGAGTCCCACCGGGGAGCTGTTTTTT. It yields the protein CASTQGPTSPTGELFF.

Turning to this clone: At one boundary the junction diverges from the germline segment, which might be a read error. CDR3 DNA sequence: TGTGCTAGCAGCTTAACCCTGAGCAGCTCCTACAATGAGCAGTTCTTC. Translation gives CASSLTLSSSYNEQFF. This rearrangement joins TRBV7-7 to TRBJ2-1; no reliable D call. CDR1 is SSHAT and CDR2 is FNYEAQ in the germline V gene (reference sequence). The CDR3 consists of 16 residues. The whole variable domain, remainder taken from reference TRBV7-7 and TRBJ2-1, is GAGVSQSPRYKVTKRGQDVTLRCDPISSHATLYWYQQALGQGPEFLTYFNYEAQPDKSGLPSDRFSAERPEGSISTLTIQRTEQRDSAMYRCASSLTLSSSYNEQFFGPGTRLTVL.

Only a few counts were recorded for this clone. The chain joins TRBV28 to TRBJ1-6; TRBD1 matches at 9 bases. The CDR3 totals 17 residues. V dropped 6 bases and J dropped 4; count of bases not matched to a gene: 10. The germline gives CDR1 MDHEN, CDR2 SYDVKM. The CDR3 sequence is CASRLPGTGNYNSPLHF. The CDR3 DNA follows: TGTGCCAGCAGGCTACCCGGGACAGGGAATTATAATTCACCCCTCCACTTT.

V is TRBV14 and J is TRBJ2-2, with 7 bases that match TRBD1. The ends lost 4 bases at V and 4 bases at J; junction bases unmatched: 3. Germline V gene lookup returns CDR1 SGHDN and CDR2 FVKESK. This CDR3 contains 14 residues. The chain's CDR3 is CASSPDRVTGELFF. The CDR3 DNA sequence: TGTGCCAGCAGCCCTGACAGGGTCACCGGGGAGCTGTTTTTT. Supplemented by reference TRBV14 and TRBJ2-2, the full variable domain reads EAGVTQFPSHSVIEKGQTVTLRCDPISGHDNLYWYRRVMGKEIKFLLHFVKESKQDESGMPNNRFLAERTGGTYSTLKVQPAELEDSGVYFCASSPDRVTGELFFGEGSRLTVL.